These 21 T cell receptor beta chains were all obtained from the same sample, sequenced in a study of blood T cell repertoires in COVID-19. Here immunoSEQ multiplex PCR was the method, and the copy in TCRdb shows in-frame clones only, minus some. Here the sample spans 220,000 or so clones, 80% to 85% being singletons. What was sequenced was peripheral blood. The receptors come from an elderly woman with COVID-19, enrolled during active disease.

This clone was picked up one time. CDR3 loop: CASSEPGLGSYEQYF. The CDR3 region has the DNA TGTGCCAGCAGTGAACCGGGACTAGGGTCCTACGAGCAGTACTTC. The rearrangement joins TRBV2 to TRBJ2-7; 8 bases match TRBD2. V shed 2 bases and J 1 base; nucleotides not matched to a gene: 4. The CDR3 runs to 15 residues. CDR1 SNHLY and CDR2 FYNNEI come from the germline V gene.

The chain employs TRBV5-1 and TRBJ2-5, with TRBD2 matching 9 bases. Germline CDR1 and CDR2: SGHRS and YFSETQ. The CDR3 totals 17 residues. The J segment lost 9 bases and the V segment lost 0 bases, leaving 15 bases of the junction unmatched. The CDR3 spells CASSLEGAGGLSFPQYF. In nucleotides, the CDR3 is TGCGCCAGCAGCTTGGAGGGAGCGGGGGGCCTATCTTTCCCCCAGTACTTC.

The rearrangement joins TRBV27 to TRBJ2-7; D might be TRBD2 (5 bases). From germline, CDR1 is MNHEY and CDR2 SMNVEV (reference sequence). V was shortened by 6 bases and J by 2 bases, with 14 bases between the two germline ends. The CDR3 sequence is 14 residues long. CDR3 DNA sequence: TGTGCCAGCAGGACTACCCGGTTGGCCTACGAGCAGTACTTC. Its protein is CASRTTRLAYEQYF.

This clone occurred once. This chain joins TRBV4-3 and TRBJ2-1; D possibly corresponds to TRBD2 (6 bases). CDR3 length: 15 residues. The V gene lost 4 bases and the J gene lost 0 bases, with 10 bases spanning the gap. Germline V CDR1 and CDR2: LGHNA, YSLEER. CDR3 nucleotide sequence: TGCGCCAGCAGCCGGAGGGCCGACTCCTACAATGAGCAGTTCTTC. It is translated as CASSRRADSYNEQFF.

This clone appeared a few times. J is TRBJ2-5 and V is TRBV2; D might be TRBD2 (5 bases). The germline V gene encodes CDR1 SNHLY and CDR2 FYNNEI. The ends were cut back, 4 bases at V and 0 bases at J, with 9 bases in the middle. There are 14 residues in the CDR3. Written as DNA, the CDR3 is TGTGCCAGCAGTGGGAGGTCTTACCAAGAGACCCAGTACTTC. Protein product: CASSGRSYQETQYF.

This sequence joins TRBV3-1 (or the pseudogene TRBV3-2) and TRBJ2-4, with TRBD1 matching over 9 bases. The CDR3 has 15 residues. Losses at the gene ends were 6 bases for V and 1 base for J; bases not matched to a gene: 4. Looked up from germline, CDR1 is LGHDT and CDR2 is YNNKEL (reference sequence). The CDR3 DNA reads as TGTGCCAGCAGTCCCGGGACAGGGGCCAAAAACATTCAGTACTTC. Its protein product is CASSPGTGAKNIQYF.

Here the CDR3 reads CASRSESTGTGLYGYTF. CDR3 in DNA: TGTGCCAGTAGGTCAGAGTCCACCGGGACAGGGCTCTATGGCTACACCTTC. This rearrangement joins TRBV19 to TRBJ1-2, with 9 nucleotides matching TRBD1. V trimming: 6 bases; J trimming: 4 bases; junction bases outside the gene matches: 15. This CDR3 is 17 amino acids long. The germline V gene encodes CDR1 LNHDA and CDR2 SQIVND (reference sequence). Looking up the rest from reference TRBV19 and TRBJ1-2 gives the full variable domain: DGGITQSPKYLFRKEGQNVTLSCEQNLNHDAMYWYRQDPGQGLRLIYYSQIVNDFQKGDIAEGYSVSREKKESFPLTVTSAQKNPTAFYLCASRSESTGTGLYGYTFGSGTRLTVV.

The chain is built from TRBV7-9 and TRBJ2-5; tentatively, D is TRBD1 (5 bases). Germline CDR1 reads SEHNR; CDR2 reads FQNEAQ (reference sequence). The CDR3 is 15 amino acids. V lost 7 bases, J lost 0 bases, and 15 bases lay in between. The CDR3 reads CASTLGQQYQETQYF. The CDR3 region has the DNA TGTGCCAGCACCCTAGGACAACAGTACCAAGAGACCCAGTACTTC.

This clone turned up a few times. The chain uses TRBV30 and TRBJ1-2; tentatively, D is TRBD1 (6 bases). Per germline, CDR1 GTSNPN and CDR2 SVGIG (reference sequence). Deletions cut 0 bases from V and 4 bases from J, with 24 bases between. The CDR3 is made up of 18 amino acids. CDR3 loop: CAWSVNFGGPRGSYGYTF. The DNA for the CDR3 is TGTGCCTGGAGTGTAAATTTTGGTGGGCCCAGGGGCAGCTATGGCTACACCTTC.

V and J are TRBV28 and TRBJ2-3, with TRBD2 matching 7 bases. Germline loops: CDR1 MDHEN, CDR2 SYDVKM. The CDR3 consists of 17 residues. Trimming at V came to 7 bases and at J to 0 bases, leaving 13 bases not matched to a gene. Here the CDR3 reads CASTLLPGGISTDTQYF. CDR3 coding DNA: TGTGCCAGCACACTATTACCCGGGGGGATTAGCACAGATACGCAGTATTTT.

The J gene is TRBJ2-6, the V gene TRBV5-6; a weak D match, TRBD1 (6 bases). V was cut by 2 bases and J by 2 bases, with 8 bases left in between. Germline lookup yields CDR1 SGHDT and CDR2 YYEEEE. The CDR3 extends over 15 amino acids. DNA of the CDR3: TGTGCCAGCAGCTTACAGGGTCCTGGGGCCAACGTCCTGACTTTC. Amino acid sequence: CASSLQGPGANVLTF.

The chain carries TRBV28 and TRBJ2-1; 13 nucleotides agree with TRBD2. The junction had 6 bases not matched to a gene; V was cut back by 6 bases and J by 7 bases. Germline CDR1 MDHEN, CDR2 SYDVKM. The CDR3 loop spans 15 amino acids. Here the CDR3 reads CASSLRTSGSNEQFF. The CDR3 nucleotides are TGTGCCAGCAGCCTCCGGACTAGCGGGAGTAATGAGCAGTTCTTC.

This rearrangement joins TRBV6-5 to TRBJ1-2; 7 bases fit TRBD1. Germline V gives CDR1 MNHEY, CDR2 SVGAGI. The trim removed 6 bases at V and 4 bases at J, leaving 5 bases unmatched. This CDR3 has 13 amino acids. The CDR3: CASRQQGSYGYTF. The CDR3 DNA reads TGTGCCAGCAGGCAACAGGGGAGCTATGGCTACACCTTC.

This chain uses TRBV12-3 or TRBV12-4 with TRBJ1-5, with 7 nucleotides matching TRBD1. Trimming at V came to 6 bases and at J to 4 bases, leaving 3 bases not matched to a gene. The CDR3 spans 13 residues. CDR3 sequence: CASRTQGNQPQHF. CDR3 bases: TGTGCCAGCAGAACACAGGGGAATCAGCCCCAGCATTTT.

Comments on this clone: One end of the junction fails to match germline, which may point to a read error. The rearrangement uses TRBV15 and TRBJ1-1; perhaps TRBD1 as D (5 bases). There are 19 residues in the CDR3. CDR1 is LNHNV, CDR2 YYDKDF, per germline (reference sequence). The CDR3 loop reads CATIRTGSAVDLMNTEAFF. CDR3 DNA sequence: TGTGCCACCATCAGAACAGGCTCAGCCGTGGACCTCATGAACACTGAAGCTTTCTTT. The full variable domain, completed using reference TRBV15 and TRBJ1-1, is DAMVIQNPRYQVTQFGKPVTLSCSQTLNHNVMYWYQQKSSQAPKLLFHYYDKDFNNEADTPDNFQSRRPNTSFCFLDIRSPGLGDTAMYLCATIRTGSAVDLMNTEAFFGQGTRLTVV.

This chain connects TRBV7-3 to TRBJ1-1, with 7 bases aligning to TRBD1. V was pared by 3 bases and J by 3 bases, with 1 base of the junction left unmatched. Germline V gene lookup returns CDR1 SGHTA and CDR2 FQGTGA. This CDR3 is 13 amino acids long. CDR3 in DNA: TGTGCCAGCAGCTTCACAGGGGACACTGAAGCTTTCTTT. Amino acid sequence: CASSFTGDTEAFF.

The chain uses TRBV5-1 and TRBJ1-1; D uncertain. Germline-derived CDR1 and CDR2 are SGHRS and YFSETQ. The CDR3 extends over 15 amino acids. V lost 0 bases and J lost 4, with 13 bases in between. CDR3 coding DNA: TGCGCCAGCAGCTTGGCCCTATCGAGGGCCACTGAAGCTTTCTTT. The encoded protein is CASSLALSRATEAFF.

The chain is built from TRBV9 and TRBJ1-1; possibly TRBD1 for D (5 bases). With 0 bases removed from V and 7 bases from J, the gap between germline ends came to 16 bases. Germline lookup yields CDR1 SGDLS and CDR2 YYNGEE. The CDR3 runs 15 residues. CDR3 nucleotides: TGTGCCAGCAGCGTAGGTGGGGGGATGGAAAGTGAAGCTTTCTTT. Its translation: CASSVGGGMESEAFF. Based on the CDR3 plus reference TRBV9 and TRBJ1-1, the full variable domain is DSGVTQTPKHLITATGQRVTLRCSPRSGDLSVYWYQQSLDQGLQFLIQYYNGEERAKGNILERFSAQQFPDLHSELNLSSLELGDSALYFCASSVGGGMESEAFFGQGTRLTVV.

The chain is built from TRBV2 and TRBJ1-4; D is undetermined. This CDR3 spans 13 amino acids. V lost 10 bases and J lost 0, with 9 bases in between. The V gene's germline CDR1 is SNHLY and CDR2 FYNNEI. The CDR3 nucleotides read TGTGCCACCTGCAGATCAACTAATGAAAAACTGTTTTTT. Translated: CATCRSTNEKLFF.

V and J are TRBV6-2 or TRBV6-3 and TRBJ1-1, with no clear D. The CDR3 is 14 amino acids. The V and J ends lost 0 bases and 1 base respectively, with 6 bases between them. Germline V gene lookup returns CDR1 MNHEY and CDR2 SVGEGT. Here the CDR3 reads CASSYSVANTEAFF. Written as DNA, the CDR3 is TGTGCCAGCAGTTACTCGGTAGCGAACACTGAAGCTTTCTTT.

This rearrangement joins TRBV27 to TRBJ1-2; D remains unclear. This CDR3 is 14 amino acids long. Germline assignment: CDR1 MNHEY and CDR2 SMNVEV (reference sequence). V lost 3 bases and J 2 bases, leaving 10 bases between the germline ends. The CDR3 reads CASSFHGPNYGYTF. The CDR3 DNA sequence: TGTGCCAGCAGTTTTCACGGTCCGAACTATGGCTACACCTTC.